The present T cell receptor beta chain was sequenced within a study of blood T cell repertoires in COVID-19. Study-level background: Sample material is recorded as cDNA or gDNA derived from T cells, B-cell-depleted T cells, or PBMCs.

With V trimmed by 5 bases and J by 6 bases, 5 bases remained unmatched. The CDR3 extends over 13 amino acids. Germline CDR1 SGHAT, CDR2 FQNNGV. Authors' methods: Reference gene primer amplification yielded estimated nucleated cell counts. Assay used: immunoSEQ multiplex PCR; TCRdb lists only in-frame clones, some missing. Clone size and V and J calls were adopted from that table, with D and trimming inferred from the DNA. The table shows 200,000 to 250,000 clones, with roughly 79% occurring only once. This sequence joins TRBV11-2 and TRBJ2-7; 9 bases agree with TRBD1. Material for sequencing was peripheral blood. The source is a woman of 80 years or more with acute or convalescent COVID-19. Written as DNA, the CDR3 is TGTGCCAGCAGCATGGGACAGGGTGGCGAGCAGTACTTC. It yields the protein CASSMGQGGEQYF.